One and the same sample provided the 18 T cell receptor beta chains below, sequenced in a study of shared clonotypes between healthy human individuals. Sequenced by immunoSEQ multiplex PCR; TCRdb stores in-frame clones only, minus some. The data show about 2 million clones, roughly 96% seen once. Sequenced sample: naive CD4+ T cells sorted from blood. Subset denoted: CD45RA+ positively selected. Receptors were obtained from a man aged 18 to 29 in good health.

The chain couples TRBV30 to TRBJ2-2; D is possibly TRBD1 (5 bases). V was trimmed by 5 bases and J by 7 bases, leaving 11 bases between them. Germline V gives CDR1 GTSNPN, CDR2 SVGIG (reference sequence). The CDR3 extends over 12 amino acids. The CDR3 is CAWAQGLGELFF. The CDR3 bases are TGTGCCTGGGCCCAGGGCCTCGGGGAGCTGTTTTTT.

CDR3 coding DNA: TGCGCCAGCAGCCCCCGTCTTGGGACTAGCGGGAGCTCAGATACGCAGTATTTT. Protein sequence: CASSPRLGTSGSSDTQYF. The chain carries TRBV4-3 and TRBJ2-3; 14 bases are a match to TRBD2. The V segment lost 4 bases and the J segment 4 bases; nucleotides outside the gene matches: 10. The germline V gene encodes CDR1 LGHNA and CDR2 YSLEER. This CDR3 has 18 residues.

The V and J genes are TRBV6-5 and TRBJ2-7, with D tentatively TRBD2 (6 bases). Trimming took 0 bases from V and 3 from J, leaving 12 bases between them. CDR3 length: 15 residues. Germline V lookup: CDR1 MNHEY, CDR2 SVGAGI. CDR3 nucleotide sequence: TGTGCCAGCAGTTACTCGGCCAGGCGGGGCTACGAGCAGTACTTC. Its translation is CASSYSARRGYEQYF.

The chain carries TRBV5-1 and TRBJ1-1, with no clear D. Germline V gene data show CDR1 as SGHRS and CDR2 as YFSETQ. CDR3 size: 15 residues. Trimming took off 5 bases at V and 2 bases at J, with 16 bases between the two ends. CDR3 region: CASRRPDNDNTEAFF. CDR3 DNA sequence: TGCGCCAGCAGGAGACCCGATAACGACAACACTGAAGCTTTCTTT.

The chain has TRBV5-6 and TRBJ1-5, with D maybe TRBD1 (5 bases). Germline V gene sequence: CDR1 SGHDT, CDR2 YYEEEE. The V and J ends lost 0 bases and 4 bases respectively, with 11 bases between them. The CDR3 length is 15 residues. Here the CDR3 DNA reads TGTGCCAGCAGCTTGGGCGGGACGGGTAATCAGCCCCAGCATTTT. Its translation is CASSLGGTGNQPQHF.

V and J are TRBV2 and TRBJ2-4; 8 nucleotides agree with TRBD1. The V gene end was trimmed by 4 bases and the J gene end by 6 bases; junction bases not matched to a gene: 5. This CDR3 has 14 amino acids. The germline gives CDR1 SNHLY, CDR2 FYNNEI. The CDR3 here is CASSAGGRGNIQYF. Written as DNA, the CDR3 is TGTGCCAGCAGTGCAGGGGGCCGGGGAAACATTCAGTACTTC. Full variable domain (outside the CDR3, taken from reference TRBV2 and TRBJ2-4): EPEVTQTPSHQVTQMGQEVILRCVPISNHLYFYWYRQILGQKVEFLVSFYNNEISEKSEIFDDQFSVERPDGSNFTLKIRSTKLEDSAMYFCASSAGGRGNIQYFGAGTRLSVL.

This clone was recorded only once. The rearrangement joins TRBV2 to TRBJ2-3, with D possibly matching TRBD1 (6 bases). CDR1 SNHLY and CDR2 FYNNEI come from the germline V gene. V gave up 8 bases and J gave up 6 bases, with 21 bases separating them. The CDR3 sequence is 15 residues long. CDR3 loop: CASAPQGQGLDTQYF. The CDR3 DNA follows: TGTGCCAGCGCCCCCCAGGGCCAGGGGCTTGATACGCAGTATTTT.

The CDR3 loop is CASSTVGGSYEQYF. CDR3 sequence (DNA): TGCGCCAGCAGTACGGTGGGAGGATCCTACGAGCAGTACTTC. The chain is built from TRBV10-2 and TRBJ2-7; tentatively, D is TRBD2 (6 bases). Trimming pared 5 bases from V and 1 base from J, leaving 12 bases between. CDR1 and CDR2 (germline): WSHSY, SAAADI. The CDR3 covers 14 residues.

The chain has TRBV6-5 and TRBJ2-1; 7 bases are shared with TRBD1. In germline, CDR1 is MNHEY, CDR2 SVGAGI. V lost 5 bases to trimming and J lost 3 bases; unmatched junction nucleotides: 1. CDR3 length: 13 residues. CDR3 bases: TGTGCCAGCAGTAGACAGGGCTACAATGAGCAGTTCTTC. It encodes CASSRQGYNEQFF.

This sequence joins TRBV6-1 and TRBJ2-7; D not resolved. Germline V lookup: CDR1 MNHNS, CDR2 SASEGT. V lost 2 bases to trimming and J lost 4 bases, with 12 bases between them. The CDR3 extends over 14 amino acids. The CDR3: CASSEHRPPYEQYF. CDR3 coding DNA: TGTGCCAGCAGTGAACACCGCCCTCCGTACGAGCAGTACTTC.

The CDR3 reads CASTRLGPGYEQYF. DNA for the CDR3: TGTGCCAGCACCCGCTTGGGGCCTGGGTACGAGCAGTACTTC. The chain has TRBV6-5 and TRBJ2-7; possibly TRBD1 for D (5 bases). Trimming shortened V by 7 bases and J by 4 bases, and 17 bases separated the two germline ends. From germline, CDR1 is MNHEY and CDR2 SVGAGI. The CDR3 totals 14 residues.

Here the CDR3 DNA reads TGCAGCGCCCAGGACAGCAGTAAAGCAGATACGCAGTATTTT. Amino acids: CSAQDSSKADTQYF. The chain links TRBV29-1 to TRBJ2-3, with a weak D call TRBD1 (6 bases). V lost 7 bases, J lost 4 bases, and 18 bases lay in between. This CDR3 spans 14 amino acids. Looked up from germline, CDR1 is SQVTM and CDR2 is ANQGSEA.

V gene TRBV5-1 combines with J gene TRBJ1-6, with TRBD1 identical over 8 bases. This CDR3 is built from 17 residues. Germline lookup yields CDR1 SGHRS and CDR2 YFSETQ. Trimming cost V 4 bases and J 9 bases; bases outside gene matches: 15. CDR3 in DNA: TGCGCCAGCAGCATAGGGGCAGGGGGCTTTAAGGGTTCACCCCTCCACTTT. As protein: CASSIGAGGFKGSPLHF.

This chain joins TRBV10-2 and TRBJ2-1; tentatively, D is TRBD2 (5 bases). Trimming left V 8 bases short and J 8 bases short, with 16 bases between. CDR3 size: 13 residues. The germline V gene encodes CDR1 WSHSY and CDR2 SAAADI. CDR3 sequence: CASLGKRSDEQFF. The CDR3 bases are TGCGCCAGCCTCGGGAAACGGAGCGATGAGCAGTTCTTC.

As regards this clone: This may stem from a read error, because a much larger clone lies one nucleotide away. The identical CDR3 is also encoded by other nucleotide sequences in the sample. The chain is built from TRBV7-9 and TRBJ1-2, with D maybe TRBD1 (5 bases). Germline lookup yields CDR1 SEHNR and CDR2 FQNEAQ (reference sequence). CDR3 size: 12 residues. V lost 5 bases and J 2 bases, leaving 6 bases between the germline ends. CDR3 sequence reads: CASSRDNYGYTF. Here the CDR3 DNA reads TGTGCCAGCAGCCGGGACAACTATGGCTACACCTTC.

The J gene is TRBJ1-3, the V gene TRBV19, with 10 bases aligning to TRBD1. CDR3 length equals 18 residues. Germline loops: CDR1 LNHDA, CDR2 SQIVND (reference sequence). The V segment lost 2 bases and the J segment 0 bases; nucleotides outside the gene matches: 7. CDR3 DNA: TGTGCCAGTAGTATAAAAGCGGGACAGGGGATCTCTGGAAACACCATATATTTT. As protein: CASSIKAGQGISGNTIYF. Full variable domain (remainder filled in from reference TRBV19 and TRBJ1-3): DGGITQSPKYLFRKEGQNVTLSCEQNLNHDAMYWYRQDPGQGLRLIYYSQIVNDFQKGDIAEGYSVSREKKESFPLTVTSAQKNPTAFYLCASSIKAGQGISGNTIYFGEGSWLTVV.

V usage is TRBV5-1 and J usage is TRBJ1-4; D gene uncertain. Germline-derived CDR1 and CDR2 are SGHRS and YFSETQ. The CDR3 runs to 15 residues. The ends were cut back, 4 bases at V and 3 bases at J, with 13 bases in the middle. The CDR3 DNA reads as TGCGCCAGCAGCCCGGGAGGACCCGCTAATGAAAAACTGTTTTTT. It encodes CASSPGGPANEKLFF.

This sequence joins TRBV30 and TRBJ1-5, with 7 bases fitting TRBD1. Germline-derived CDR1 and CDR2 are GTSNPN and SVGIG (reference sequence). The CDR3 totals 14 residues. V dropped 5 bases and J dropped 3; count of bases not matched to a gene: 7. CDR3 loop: CAWSGQTLNQPQHF. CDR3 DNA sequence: TGTGCCTGGTCGGGACAGACCCTCAATCAGCCCCAGCATTTT. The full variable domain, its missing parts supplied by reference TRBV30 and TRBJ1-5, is SQTIHQWPATLVQPVGSPLSLECTVEGTSNPNLYWYRQAAGRGLQLLFYSVGIGQISSEVPQNLSASRPQDRQFILSSKKLLLSDSGFYLCAWSGQTLNQPQHFGDGTRLSIL.